This is a list of T cell receptor beta chains from one sample in a study of T-cell memory formation after mild COVID-19. Each CDR3 protein gets one entry after TCRdb re-called the 5' RACE reads with MiXCR. The table lists approximately 300,000 distinct CDR3 sequences, 15% of them singletons, with 22% in the top ten. The sample taken for sequencing was PBMCs or a T cell subset sorted from them (not recorded which). The origin of the receptors is a young man who had mild COVID-19 (a few samples of this study predate the infection). Cell type and time point are not known. Each CDR3 is given with its conserved first and last residue. Each record gives: CDR3 protein, CDR3 length, J gene, V gene.

cdr3_aa: CASSHSDGSDTDTQYF
cdr3_length: 16
j_call: TRBJ2-3
v_call: TRBV4-3

cdr3_aa: CASSYSGGGATDTQYF
cdr3_length: 16
j_call: TRBJ2-3
v_call: TRBV6-5

cdr3_aa: CAWSVGMNTEAFF
cdr3_length: 13
j_call: TRBJ1-1
v_call: TRBV30

cdr3_aa: CASSLTGNQETQYF
cdr3_length: 14
j_call: TRBJ2-5
v_call: TRBV4-1

cdr3_aa: CASSLEASGTADTQYF
cdr3_length: 16
j_call: TRBJ2-3
v_call: TRBV5-1

cdr3_aa: CASTQSGGAPRETQYF
cdr3_length: 16
j_call: TRBJ2-5
v_call: TRBV6-6

cdr3_aa: CATSGTPPNEQFF
cdr3_length: 13
j_call: TRBJ2-1
v_call: TRBV24-1

cdr3_aa: CASSQGWEIGQPQHF
cdr3_length: 15
j_call: TRBJ1-5
v_call: TRBV4-3

cdr3_aa: CASSLDVRNTEAFF
cdr3_length: 14
j_call: TRBJ1-1
v_call: TRBV5-1

cdr3_aa: CASTPDRGEGGYTF
cdr3_length: 14
j_call: TRBJ1-2
v_call: TRBV5-1

cdr3_aa: CASSPGGEGEQFF
cdr3_length: 13
j_call: TRBJ2-1
v_call: TRBV7-9

cdr3_aa: CASSSSAFSQHF
cdr3_length: 12
j_call: TRBJ1-5
v_call: TRBV28

cdr3_aa: CASSSHGDRGSETQYF
cdr3_length: 16
j_call: TRBJ2-5
v_call: TRBV12-3/TRBV12-4

cdr3_aa: CASSLADPRSGQFF
cdr3_length: 14
j_call: TRBJ2-1
v_call: TRBV5-5

cdr3_aa: CASIVDLQETQYF
cdr3_length: 13
j_call: TRBJ2-5
v_call: TRBV9

cdr3_aa: CASSPTETDTEAFF
cdr3_length: 14
j_call: TRBJ1-1
v_call: TRBV7-9

cdr3_aa: CASSRSDTGELFF
cdr3_length: 13
j_call: TRBJ2-2
v_call: TRBV5-1

cdr3_aa: CSGGPSVTDTQYF
cdr3_length: 13
j_call: TRBJ2-3
v_call: TRBV20-1

cdr3_aa: CASSTRDRHQETQYF
cdr3_length: 15
j_call: TRBJ2-5
v_call: TRBV25-1

cdr3_aa: CASSDTWYTEAFF
cdr3_length: 13
j_call: TRBJ1-1
v_call: TRBV12-3/TRBV12-4

cdr3_aa: CASSQARDRPETQYF
cdr3_length: 15
j_call: TRBJ2-5
v_call: TRBV4-3

cdr3_aa: CASSPSRGRETQYF
cdr3_length: 14
j_call: TRBJ2-5
v_call: TRBV9